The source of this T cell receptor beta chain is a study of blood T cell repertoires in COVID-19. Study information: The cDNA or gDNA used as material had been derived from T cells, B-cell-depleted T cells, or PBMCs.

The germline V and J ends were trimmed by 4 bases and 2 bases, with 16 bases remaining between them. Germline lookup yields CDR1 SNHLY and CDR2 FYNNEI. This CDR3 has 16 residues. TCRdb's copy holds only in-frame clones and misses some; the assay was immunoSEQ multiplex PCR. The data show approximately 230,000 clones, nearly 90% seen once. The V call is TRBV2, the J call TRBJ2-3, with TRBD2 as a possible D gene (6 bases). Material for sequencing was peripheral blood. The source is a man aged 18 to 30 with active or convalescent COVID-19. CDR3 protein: CASSGPGTYHTDTQYF. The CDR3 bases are TGTGCCAGCAGTGGCCCCGGGACTTATCACACAGATACGCAGTATTTT.